This TCR beta chain was sequenced in a study of blood T cell repertoires in COVID-19. For the study at large: COVID-19 samples from acute and convalescent phases originated in the United States, Italy and Spain.

V lost 3 bases and J lost 0, with 12 bases in between. CDR1 and CDR2 (germline): LGHNA, YNFKEQ. The CDR3 is 17 residues long. How the authors handled the data: Cell counts per sample came from amplifying reference gene primers. Here immunoSEQ multiplex PCR was the method, and the copy in TCRdb shows in-frame clones only, minus some. That table supplies the V and J calls and clone size; D and trimming were determined from the DNA. The top ten clones hold approximately 5% of a sample with 99,000 or so clones, approximately 88% of them seen once. The clonotype was recovered from a human donor in a cohort sampled during active COVID-19. The chain couples TRBV4-2 to TRBJ1-6; TRBD1 is a possible D gene (6 bases). Sequenced input: peripheral blood. The CDR3 sequence is CASSQWGQSSYNSPLHF. The CDR3 region has the DNA TGTGCCAGCAGCCAGTGGGGGCAGAGCTCCTATAATTCACCCCTCCACTTT.